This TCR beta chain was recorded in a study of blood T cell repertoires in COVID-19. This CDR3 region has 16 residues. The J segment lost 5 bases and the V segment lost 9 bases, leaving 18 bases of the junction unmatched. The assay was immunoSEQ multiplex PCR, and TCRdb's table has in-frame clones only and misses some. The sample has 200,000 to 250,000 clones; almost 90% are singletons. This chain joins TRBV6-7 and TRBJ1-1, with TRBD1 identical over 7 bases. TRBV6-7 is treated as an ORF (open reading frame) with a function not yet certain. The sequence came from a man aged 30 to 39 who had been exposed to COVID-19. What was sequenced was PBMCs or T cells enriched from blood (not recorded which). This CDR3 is CARAEQGGGFGTEAFF. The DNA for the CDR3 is TGTGCCAGGGCCGAGCAGGGGGGCGGTTTTGGGACTGAAGCTTTCTTT.